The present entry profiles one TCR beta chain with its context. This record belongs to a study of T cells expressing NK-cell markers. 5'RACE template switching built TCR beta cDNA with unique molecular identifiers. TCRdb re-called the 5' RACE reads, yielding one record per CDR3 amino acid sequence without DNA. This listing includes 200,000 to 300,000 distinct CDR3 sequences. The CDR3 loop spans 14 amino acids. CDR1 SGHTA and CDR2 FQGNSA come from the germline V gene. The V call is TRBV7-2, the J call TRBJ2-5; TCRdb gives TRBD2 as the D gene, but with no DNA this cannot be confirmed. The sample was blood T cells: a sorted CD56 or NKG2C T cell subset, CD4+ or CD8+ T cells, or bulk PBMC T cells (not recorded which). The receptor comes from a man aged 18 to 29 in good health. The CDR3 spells CASSPRQQRETQYF. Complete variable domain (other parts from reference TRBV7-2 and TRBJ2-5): GAGVSQSPSNKVTEKGKDVELRCDPISGHTALYWYRQSLGQGLEFLIYFQGNSAPDKSGLPSDRFSAERTGGSVSTLTIQRTQQEDSAVYLCASSPRQQRETQYFGPGTRLLVL.